This T cell receptor beta chain originates from a study of PD-L1 blockade in urothelial cancer. Study details: Analyses were performed on blood at 3 weeks after treatment start (the second dose) and at 6 weeks.

Trimming left V 3 bases short and J 1 base short, with 9 bases between. The germline V gene encodes CDR1 SGHTA and CDR2 FQGNSA. The CDR3 sequence is 14 residues long. Points from the study as a whole: Greater 3-week expansion of tumor-associated blood clones was recorded for durable-benefit patients.

About this clone itself: Its antigen is still unknown.

Sample time point: peripheral blood 6 weeks after treatment start. TCRdb keeps only in-frame clones here, not all; method: immunoSEQ multiplex PCR. The table shows some 40,000 clones, with about 89% occurring only once. The chain combines TRBV7-2 with TRBJ1-2, with D maybe TRBD1 (6 bases). The sequencing used PBMCs, collected around atezolizumab (anti-PD-L1) treatment. This TCR came from an older man with urothelial cancer. CDR3 protein: CASSFDRINYGYTF. CDR3 sequence (DNA): TGTGCCAGCAGCTTTGACAGGATTAACTATGGCTACACCTTC.